The 16 T cell receptor beta chains in this list originate from one sample, sequenced in a study of blood T cell dynamics during melanoma immunotherapy. Time point indicated: week 3, after first cycle of checkpoint inhibitor. Profiling relied on immunoSEQ multiplex PCR, and the TCRdb table lists in-frame clones only, not all of them. The data contain about 12,000 clones, approximately 87% of them singletons. Sequenced here: blood, sampled from a patient treated with checkpoint blockade. The receptors shown here come from a human donor with melanoma.

This chain links TRBV5-1 with TRBJ2-2; 8 nucleotides align to TRBD1. This CDR3 comprises 14 residues. V gave up 4 bases and J gave up 7 bases; unmatched junction bases: 6. From germline, CDR1 is SGHRS and CDR2 YFSETQ. The CDR3 here is CASSPDRVNGELFF. In DNA, the CDR3 is TGCGCCAGCAGCCCGGACAGGGTTAACGGGGAGCTGTTTTTT.

J is TRBJ2-3 and V is TRBV29-1, with 13 nucleotides matching TRBD2. Germline-derived CDR1 and CDR2 are SQVTM and ANQGSEA. Trimming removed 7 bases from V and 6 bases from J; junction bases left unmatched: 7. The CDR3 contains 14 residues. The chain's CDR3 is CSATGTSGVDTQYF. For the CDR3, the DNA is TGCAGCGCCACCGGGACTAGCGGGGTTGATACGCAGTATTTT.

The chain uses TRBV6-4 and TRBJ2-2; TRBD1 aligns across 10 bases. Germline V gene data show CDR1 as MRHNA and CDR2 as SNTAGT. This CDR3 is built from 14 residues. Losses at the gene ends were 7 bases for V and 4 bases for J; bases not matched to a gene: 3. The CDR3 loop is CASTRTGGTGELFF. DNA for the CDR3: TGTGCCAGCACCAGGACAGGGGGCACCGGGGAGCTGTTTTTT.

This clone has a single count. The rearrangement links TRBV11-2 to TRBJ2-1, with D possibly being TRBD2 (7 bases). V shed 0 bases and J shed 9 bases, with 15 bases lying between them. The CDR3 is 15 residues long. Germline assignment: CDR1 SGHAT and CDR2 FQNNGV. The CDR3 protein is CASSLDKGRGAEQFF. CDR3 nucleotide sequence: TGTGCCAGCAGCTTAGATAAGGGTCGGGGGGCTGAGCAGTTCTTC.

V gene TRBV5-1 combines with J gene TRBJ1-4, with 9 positions matching TRBD1. The CDR3 is 14 amino acids. The V segment lost 4 bases and the J segment 4 bases; nucleotides outside the gene matches: 2. Germline CDR1 reads SGHRS; CDR2 reads YFSETQ. CDR3 DNA: TGCGCCAGCAGCCGACAGGGGGGTAATGAAAAACTGTTTTTT. This translates into CASSRQGGNEKLFF. The complete variable domain, with remaining parts taken from reference TRBV5-1 and TRBJ1-4, reads KAGVTQTPRYLIKTRGQQVTLSCSPISGHRSVSWYQQTPGQGLQFLFEYFSETQRNKGNFPGRFSGRQFSNSRSEMNVSTLELGDSALYLCASSRQGGNEKLFFGSGTQLSVL.

This clone was found once. The rearrangement joins TRBV29-1 to TRBJ2-1; 12 bases are shared with TRBD2. The CDR3 loop spans 16 amino acids. V was clipped by 5 bases and J by 7 bases; unmatched bases: 12. Germline assignment: CDR1 SQVTM and CDR2 ANQGSEA. CDR3 bases: TGCAGCGTTATTCTAGCGGGAGGGCCCTCTGTAAATGAGCAGTTCTTC. Residues: CSVILAGGPSVNEQFF.

The chain is built from TRBV7-3 and TRBJ1-1, with TRBD1 identical over 7 bases. The CDR3 length is 13 residues. V was pared by 5 bases and J by 4 bases, with 4 bases of the junction left unmatched. The germline gives CDR1 SGHTA, CDR2 FQGTGA. DNA for the CDR3: TGTGCCAGCAGCCAGGGGGAAGGCACTGAAGCTTTCTTT. Amino acid sequence: CASSQGEGTEAFF.

V usage is TRBV7-6 and J usage is TRBJ2-2; 11 nucleotides agree with TRBD2. CDR1 SGHVS and CDR2 FNYEAQ come from the germline V gene. V lost 5 bases, J lost 1 base, and 3 bases stayed unmatched. The CDR3 extends over 16 amino acids. CDR3 nucleotides: TGTGCCAGCAGCCTCGGACTAGCGGGGAACACCGGGGAGCTGTTTTTT. Translation: CASSLGLAGNTGELFF.

This chain uses TRBV21-1 with TRBJ1-5; the table's D call, TRBD1, has no DNA check behind it. TRBV21-1 is listed as a pseudogene. This CDR3 has 14 residues. CDR3 region: CASSKGQGGQPQHF. CDR3 nucleotide sequence: TGTGCCAGCAGCAAAGGACAGGGCGGACAGCCCCAGCATTTT.

This clone was observed once. The chain recombines TRBV5-1 with TRBJ1-2, with D unclear. This CDR3 is built from 14 residues. Germline V gives CDR1 SGHRS, CDR2 YFSETQ. Trimming removed 0 bases from V and 8 bases from J, with 14 bases in between. CDR3 in DNA: TGCGCCAGCAGCTTGGTAGGTGCAAAGAGGGGCTACACCTTC. Its protein is CASSLVGAKRGYTF.

This chain's CDR3 is CASSQDRGAGGYTF. CDR3 sequence (DNA): TGTGCCAGCAGCCAAGATCGGGGGGCAGGTGGCTACACCTTC. The rearrangement uses TRBV4-2 and TRBJ1-2; perhaps TRBD1 as D (6 bases). V was cut by 0 bases and J by 7 bases, with 12 bases left in between. The germline CDR1 and CDR2 sequences are LGHNA and YNFKEQ. The CDR3 is 14 residues long.

CDR3 coding DNA: TGTGCCAGCTCTCTGGACAGAGATACGCAGTATTTT. This codes for CASSLDRDTQYF. The chain couples TRBV18 to TRBJ2-3; possible D gene TRBD1, 6 bases. Germline assignment: CDR1 KGHSH and CDR2 LQKENI. The CDR3 length is 12 residues. Trimming removed 6 bases at V and 5 bases at J, with 9 bases between.

The chain has TRBV19 and TRBJ2-4; D unclear. Germline V gene lookup returns CDR1 LNHDA and CDR2 SQIVND (reference sequence). The CDR3 sequence is 16 residues long. The V and J ends lost 3 bases and 3 bases respectively, with 15 bases between them. The CDR3 here is CASSISDYLGKNIQYF. Here the CDR3 DNA reads TGTGCCAGTAGTATTTCTGATTATTTGGGCAAAAACATTCAGTACTTC.

The chain is built from TRBV7-2 and TRBJ2-1, with unresolved D. Germline V CDR1 and CDR2: SGHTA, FQGNSA. Trimming stripped 1 base from V and 7 bases from J, with 14 bases between. This CDR3 comprises 15 residues. The CDR3 bases are TGTGCCAGCAGCTTAGAGTCTCTTCCTACGAATGAGCAGTTCTTC. It translates to CASSLESLPTNEQFF. Complete variable domain (other parts from reference TRBV7-2 and TRBJ2-1): GAGVSQSPSNKVTEKGKDVELRCDPISGHTALYWYRQSLGQGLEFLIYFQGNSAPDKSGLPSDRFSAERTGGSVSTLTIQRTQQEDSAVYLCASSLESLPTNEQFFGPGTRLTVL.

The chain combines TRBV7-9 with TRBJ1-6, with D tentatively TRBD1 (6 bases). The CDR3 runs to 15 residues. The germline V gene encodes CDR1 SEHNR and CDR2 FQNEAQ (reference sequence). The ends were cut back, 2 bases at V and 7 bases at J, with 12 bases in the middle. CDR3 amino acids: CASSLLGQRNSPLHF. The CDR3 nucleotides read TGTGCCAGCAGCTTATTAGGACAGAGAAATTCACCCCTCCACTTT.

This sequence joins TRBV11-2 and TRBJ2-3, with TRBD2 identical over 11 bases. CDR1 SGHAT and CDR2 FQNNGV come from the germline V gene. V was clipped by 6 bases and J by 0 bases; unmatched bases: 8. This CDR3 is built from 17 residues. Here the CDR3 DNA reads TGTGCCAGCAGTCAAAGACTAGCGGGGATAAGCACAGATACGCAGTATTTT. Amino acids: CASSQRLAGISTDTQYF.